One sample yielded the 16 T cell receptor beta chains listed below, sequenced in a study of T cell responses to AZD1222 COVID-19 vaccine. The repertoire was sequenced with immunoSEQ multiplex PCR; TCRdb's copy has only in-frame clones and lacks some. Of fewer than 150,000 clones in the sample, approximately 94% are singletons; the top ten hold roughly 5%. Source: peripheral blood, taken on day 0 of AZD1222 vaccination. The receptors were sampled from an adult in good health.

The chain employs TRBV11-2 and TRBJ2-2; D is unclear. Germline assignment: CDR1 SGHAT and CDR2 FQNNGV. V lost 1 base to trimming and J lost 1 base, with 7 bases between them. This CDR3 region has 15 residues. The CDR3 here is CASSLGAMNTGELFF. DNA for the CDR3: TGTGCCAGCAGCTTAGGGGCAATGAACACCGGGGAGCTGTTTTTT.

The chain employs TRBV5-1 and TRBJ2-3; D remains unclear. The CDR3 totals 14 residues. Germline assignment: CDR1 SGHRS and CDR2 YFSETQ. The ends were cut back, 1 base at V and 4 bases at J, with 10 bases in the middle. CDR3: CASSLNVKADTQYF. CDR3 nucleotide sequence: TGCGCCAGCAGCTTGAACGTAAAGGCAGATACGCAGTATTTT.

The genes are TRBV6-2 or TRBV6-3 and TRBJ1-1; 10 bases agree with TRBD1. Germline values: CDR1 MNHEY, CDR2 SVGEGT. The CDR3 is 15 residues long. Unmatched junction bases numbered 9, after V lost 5 bases and J lost 6 bases. The CDR3 loop reads CASSAPGQGIPEAFF. CDR3 nucleotide sequence: TGTGCCAGCAGTGCACCGGGACAGGGGATCCCTGAAGCTTTCTTT.

This clone has a single count. The chain has TRBV12-3 or TRBV12-4 and TRBJ1-1, with D hard to call. This CDR3 has 12 residues. Between the trimmed V and J ends, which lost 6 bases and 5 bases, there was a span of 10 bases. CDR3 nucleotide sequence: TGTGCCAGCAGCCGCGGGGTTACTGAAGCTTTCTTT. This encodes CASSRGVTEAFF.

The chain has TRBV4-3 and TRBJ2-2; D gene uncertain. The germline V and J ends were trimmed by 0 bases and 3 bases, with 11 bases remaining between them. The CDR3 runs to 16 residues. The V gene's germline CDR1 is LGHNA and CDR2 YSLEER. CDR3 amino acids: CASSQELDLDTGELFF. CDR3 nucleotide sequence: TGCGCCAGCAGCCAAGAACTGGATTTGGACACCGGGGAGCTGTTTTTT.

The CDR3 loop reads CASSYDGNYGYTF. In nucleotides, the CDR3 is TGTGCCAGCAGTTACGACGGGAACTATGGCTACACCTTC. This chain joins TRBV6-2 or TRBV6-3 and TRBJ1-2, with D unresolved. The V gene's germline CDR1 is MNHEY and CDR2 SVGEGT. Trimming left V 2 bases short and J 2 bases short, with 6 bases between. The CDR3 sequence is 13 residues long.

This clone showed up just a few times. This chain links TRBV5-4 with TRBJ2-7; D is uncertain. Trimming stripped 5 bases from V and 7 bases from J, with 16 bases between. From germline, CDR1 is SGHNT and CDR2 YYREEE (reference sequence). This CDR3 comprises 13 residues. The CDR3 coding sequence is TGTGCCAGCAGTTCCCAGTCAGCGAGTGAGCAGTACTTC. Translating gives CASSSQSASEQYF.

J is TRBJ2-2 and V is TRBV30, with D uncertain. V shed 0 bases and J shed 6 bases, with 8 bases lying between them. The CDR3 is 13 amino acids. The germline V gene has CDR1 GTSNPN and CDR2 SVGIG (reference sequence). This CDR3 is CAWSVSVPGELFF. CDR3 sequence (DNA): TGTGCCTGGAGTGTTTCTGTTCCCGGGGAGCTGTTTTTT.

The V call is TRBV19, the J call TRBJ2-1; TRBD1 matches 7 bases. Germline CDR1 and CDR2: LNHDA and SQIVND (reference sequence). V dropped 2 bases and J dropped 2; count of bases not matched to a gene: 3. The CDR3 runs to 15 residues. The CDR3: CASSIWDSPYNEQFF. The CDR3 region has the DNA TGTGCCAGTAGTATATGGGACAGCCCCTACAATGAGCAGTTCTTC. Looking up the rest from reference TRBV19 and TRBJ2-1 gives the full variable domain: DGGITQSPKYLFRKEGQNVTLSCEQNLNHDAMYWYRQDPGQGLRLIYYSQIVNDFQKGDIAEGYSVSREKKESFPLTVTSAQKNPTAFYLCASSIWDSPYNEQFFGPGTRLTVL.

This clone was recorded once. V usage is TRBV6-2 or TRBV6-3 and J usage is TRBJ1-2; D call uncertain. Germline V gene data show CDR1 as MNHEY and CDR2 as SVGEGT. The CDR3 is 14 amino acids. Trimming took 2 bases from V and 2 from J, leaving 9 bases between them. The CDR3 nucleotides are TGTGCCAGCAGTTACAAATTAGAGAACTATGGCTACACCTTC. Translation gives CASSYKLENYGYTF.

This chain links TRBV30 with TRBJ2-5; D is unclear. The V gene's germline CDR1 is GTSNPN and CDR2 SVGIG (reference sequence). The V gene lost 0 bases and the J gene lost 5 bases, with 4 bases spanning the gap. The CDR3 length is 11 residues. Written as DNA, the CDR3 is TGTGCCTGGAGTGTAGGCGAGACCCAGTACTTC. Residues: CAWSVGETQYF. Using reference TRBV30 and TRBJ2-5 for the parts outside the CDR3, the full variable domain is SQTIHQWPATLVQPVGSPLSLECTVEGTSNPNLYWYRQAAGRGLQLLFYSVGIGQISSEVPQNLSASRPQDRQFILSSKKLLLSDSGFYLCAWSVGETQYFGPGTRLLVL.

The chain uses TRBV10-2 and TRBJ1-1; D not certain. V was clipped by 3 bases and J by 4 bases, with 9 bases between them. There are 13 residues in the CDR3. Germline V CDR1 and CDR2: WSHSY, SAAADI. The CDR3: CASSEIRVTEAFF. DNA of the CDR3: TGCGCCAGCAGTGAAATCCGAGTCACTGAAGCTTTCTTT.

This clone has a single count. This chain connects TRBV12-5 to TRBJ2-6, with no clear D. V gave up 1 base and J gave up 4 bases, with 8 bases separating them. There are 15 residues in the CDR3. In germline, CDR1 is LGHNT, CDR2 FRNRAP. Here the CDR3 DNA reads TGTGCTAGTGGTTTGGGCAGTGCGGGGGCCAACGTCCTGACTTTC. Translation: CASGLGSAGANVLTF.

V and J are TRBV3-1 (or the pseudogene TRBV3-2) and TRBJ1-3; possible D gene TRBD1, 5 bases. CDR3 size: 19 residues. From germline, CDR1 is LGHDT and CDR2 YNNKEL (reference sequence). V lost 6 bases to trimming and J lost 0 bases, with 24 bases between them. The CDR3 region is CASSHEPGRLGPSGNTIYF. CDR3 DNA: TGTGCCAGCAGTCATGAACCGGGACGCCTTGGTCCCTCTGGAAACACCATATATTTT.

This chain joins TRBV28 and TRBJ1-2, with TRBD1 matching over 7 bases. The V segment lost 5 bases and the J segment 4 bases; nucleotides outside the gene matches: 7. CDR1 and CDR2 from the germline V gene are MDHEN and SYDVKM. This CDR3 region has 14 residues. The DNA of the CDR3 is TGTGCCAGCAGTCCTCCTGACAGGGTCTATGGCTACACCTTC. It is translated as CASSPPDRVYGYTF.

The rearrangement joins TRBV20-1 to TRBJ2-3, with D perhaps matching TRBD2 (5 bases). Trimming took off 3 bases at V and 0 bases at J, with 16 bases between the two ends. The CDR3 is 16 amino acids. Germline assignment: CDR1 DFQATT and CDR2 SNEGSKA (reference sequence). The DNA for the CDR3 is TGCAGTGCTAGTCCTCACCTAGCAGCCAGCACAGATACGCAGTATTTT. Its protein product is CSASPHLAASTDTQYF.